This passage covers 20 T cell receptor beta chains from one sample sequenced in a study of T-cell reconstitution after alpha-beta-depleted transplantation in children. The TCRbeta library incorporated unique molecular identifiers. Using its own MiXCR run on the PCR reads, TCRdb lists one record per CDR3 protein. This table has fewer than 700,000 distinct CDR3 sequences, under 15% appearing once. The sequences come from PBMCs, mostly from graft donor cells, collected 360 days after TCRalphabeta/CD19-depleted stem cell transplant. The receptors were sampled from a male patient under 18 who had a stem cell transplant for acute myeloid leukemia, so the T cells may come from the graft donor.

This clonotype was picked up many times. This sequence joins TRBV29-1 and TRBJ1-1, with 8 bases matching TRBD1. The germline CDR1 and CDR2 sequences are SQVTM and ANQGSEA. This CDR3 region has 13 residues. J lost 4 bases, V lost 4 bases, and 5 bases had no gene match. CDR3 nucleotides: TGCAGCGTTGGGACAGGGCAACTCACTGAAGCTTTCTTT. Amino acids: CSVGTGQLTEAFF.

At least ten counts were recorded for this clonotype. CDR3 sequence: CASSLLENEQFF. The DNA for the CDR3 is TGTGCCAGCAGCCTACTGGAGAATGAGCAGTTCTTC. V usage is TRBV9 and J usage is TRBJ2-1, with D hard to call. Germline values: CDR1 SGDLS, CDR2 YYNGEE. V gave up 4 bases and J gave up 7 bases, with 9 bases separating them. The CDR3 is made up of 12 amino acids.

The chain joins TRBV20-1 to TRBJ2-7, with D unclear. The CDR3 loop spans 13 amino acids. Trimming took off 3 bases at V and 1 base at J, with 10 bases between the two ends. Per germline, CDR1 DFQATT and CDR2 SNEGSKA (reference sequence). As DNA, the CDR3 is TGCAGTGCTAGTATCAGGAGATCCTACGAGCAGTACTTC. This translates into CSASIRRSYEQYF.

This clonotype turned up a few times. The DNA for the CDR3 is TGCAGTGCTTGGGGACTTTCCGGTTACAATGAGCAGTTCTTC. Its translation is CSAWGLSGYNEQFF. The chain joins TRBV20-1 to TRBJ2-1, with D possibly being TRBD2 (6 bases). CDR1 and CDR2 from the germline V gene are DFQATT and SNEGSKA (reference sequence). CDR3 length equals 14 residues. V lost 5 bases, J lost 4 bases, and 15 bases lay in between.

Only a few counts were recorded for this clonotype. The chain carries TRBV7-9 and TRBJ1-6; TRBD1 might be the D (6 bases). Per the germline V gene, CDR1 is SEHNR and CDR2 is FQNEAQ (reference sequence). V shed 3 bases and J shed 7 bases, with 13 bases lying between them. This CDR3 region has 15 residues. CDR3 DNA sequence: TGTGCCAGCAGCTTGGGACACCCGATCAATTCACCCCTCCACTTT. It translates to CASSLGHPINSPLHF.

This chain connects TRBV6-2 or TRBV6-3 to TRBJ2-3; 12 bases fit TRBD2. The germline gives CDR1 MNHEY, CDR2 SVGEGT. V was pared by 4 bases and J by 1 base, with 9 bases of the junction left unmatched. This CDR3 has 18 amino acids. The CDR3 nucleotides are TGTGCCAGCAGTTTCCTAGCGGGAGGGCCGTCTCGCACAGATACGCAGTATTTT. This sequence encodes CASSFLAGGPSRTDTQYF.

V gene TRBV27 combines with J gene TRBJ2-5, with TRBD2 identical over 9 bases. Germline-derived CDR1 and CDR2 are MNHEY and SMNVEV (reference sequence). V lost 5 bases and J lost 3; bases outside the gene matches: 10. The CDR3 contains 16 residues. This CDR3 is CASSPPRSGSKETQYF. The CDR3 DNA is TGTGCCAGCAGTCCGCCACGTAGCGGGAGTAAAGAGACCCAGTACTTC.

In this sample, this clonotype turned up a few times. The J gene is TRBJ1-4, the V gene TRBV4-2; no definite D call. The CDR3 runs 16 residues. Trimming stripped 1 base from V and 7 bases from J, with 16 bases between. From germline, CDR1 is LGHNA and CDR2 YNFKEQ. The CDR3 sequence is CASSQGRQSMGEKLFF. CDR3 DNA sequence: TGTGCCAGCAGCCAAGGGCGGCAATCGATGGGTGAAAAACTGTTTTTT.

The gene calls are TRBV10-3 and TRBJ1-2; D gene ambiguous. This CDR3 comprises 16 residues. Germline V CDR1 and CDR2: ENHRY, SYGVKD. Trimming cost V 1 base and J 4 bases, with 16 bases left between them. CDR3 bases: TGTGCCATCAGTGAGTTTGGGCCCAAAGGGAGCTATGGCTACACCTTC. Its protein product is CAISEFGPKGSYGYTF.

Only a few counts were recorded for this clonotype. The chain combines TRBV7-2 with TRBJ2-7, with 14 bases that match TRBD2. The germline V gene has CDR1 SGHTA and CDR2 FQGNSA. The trim removed 5 bases at V and 6 bases at J, leaving 9 bases unmatched. The CDR3 has 16 residues. The CDR3 reads CASSPRRLAGGSEQYF. In nucleotides, the CDR3 is TGTGCCAGCAGCCCCCGAAGACTAGCGGGAGGGTCCGAGCAGTACTTC.

The genes are TRBV29-1 and TRBJ2-6; TRBD2 might be the D (6 bases). Germline CDR1 SQVTM, CDR2 ANQGSEA. The CDR3 is 16 amino acids. Trimming stripped 7 bases from V and 0 bases from J, with 16 bases between. In DNA form, the CDR3 reads TGCAGCGGGGCCGTGGGGACTCACTCTGGGGCCAACGTCCTGACTTTC. This gives the protein CSGAVGTHSGANVLTF.

This clonotype was observed a handful of times. The rearrangement links TRBV6-9 to TRBJ2-7; 11 bases match TRBD1. J lost 6 bases, V lost 0 bases, and 13 bases had no gene match. Germline V gene sequence: CDR1 MNHGY, CDR2 SVAAGI. This CDR3 is built from 18 residues. CDR3 DNA: TGTGCCAGCAGTTATTCTGGTGGACAGGGGGCGGGGGTGAGCGAGCAGTACTTC. Protein sequence: CASSYSGGQGAGVSEQYF.

The CDR3: CASSQDFSEQFF. The CDR3 bases are TGTGCCAGCAGCCAAGATTTCTCTGAGCAGTTCTTC. J is TRBJ2-1 and V is TRBV3-1; no reliable D call. Looked up from germline, CDR1 is LGHDT and CDR2 is YNNKEL (reference sequence). The CDR3 spans 12 residues. Trimming removed 0 bases at V and 9 bases at J, with 6 bases between.

At least ten counts were recorded for this clonotype. The chain is built from TRBV20-1 and TRBJ2-2; perhaps TRBD2 as D (6 bases). The length of the CDR3 is 15 residues. Germline V gene sequence: CDR1 DFQATT, CDR2 SNEGSKA (reference sequence). The V end lost 5 bases, the J end lost 5 bases, and 18 bases lay between the germline ends. The CDR3 region has the DNA TGCAGTGCTCCTTCGCCGGGAGTAGGGACCGGGGAGCTGTTTTTT. As protein: CSAPSPGVGTGELFF.

This clonotype has more than one count but fewer than ten. This chain links TRBV7-2 with TRBJ2-7; D unclear. Germline lookup yields CDR1 SGHTA and CDR2 FQGNSA. With 2 bases removed from V and 2 bases from J, the gap between germline ends came to 19 bases. The CDR3 spans 17 residues. CDR3 nucleotides: TGTGCCAGCAGCTTAATTAATTCAGAAACTATTCCCTACGAGCAGTACTTC. This codes for CASSLINSETIPYEQYF.

V is TRBV29-1 and J is TRBJ1-3; tentative D call: TRBD1 (6 bases). V was cut by 0 bases and J by 4 bases, with 13 bases left in between. The CDR3 is 15 residues long. CDR1 and CDR2 (germline): SQVTM, ANQGSEA. Written as DNA, the CDR3 is TGCAGCGTTGAAGATCTCAGGGGAGCGGGAAACACCATATATTTT. This codes for CSVEDLRGAGNTIYF.

This chain links TRBV7-9 with TRBJ2-1, with D possibly TRBD1 on 7 matching bases. Looked up from germline, CDR1 is SEHNR and CDR2 is FQNEAQ (reference sequence). V lost 0 bases and J 7 bases, leaving 16 bases between the germline ends. The CDR3 contains 16 residues. This chain's CDR3 is CASSLAQGGARNEQFF. CDR3 sequence (DNA): TGTGCCAGCAGCTTAGCGCAGGGGGGAGCGAGAAATGAGCAGTTCTTC.

The rearrangement links TRBV12-3 or TRBV12-4 to TRBJ2-4, with D unclear. This CDR3 region has 14 residues. The V end was cut by 7 bases, the J end by 0 bases, with 10 bases between. The CDR3 region is CASTLGRAKNIQYF. For the CDR3, the DNA is TGTGCCAGCACTCTAGGCCGAGCCAAAAACATTCAGTACTTC.

There are many counts of this clonotype. The chain carries TRBV5-5 and TRBJ1-2, with 10 bases fitting TRBD1. CDR1 SGHKS and CDR2 YYEKEE come from the germline V gene (reference sequence). After removal of 4 bases from V and 2 bases from J, the junction contained 2 bases not matched to a gene. The CDR3 sequence is 14 residues long. In DNA, the CDR3 is TGTGCCAGCAGCCGGACAGGGGGGAACTATGGCTACACCTTC. Translated, it gives CASSRTGGNYGYTF.

The gene calls are TRBV25-1 and TRBJ2-5; TRBD2 aligns across 7 bases. The CDR3 extends over 15 amino acids. V lost 1 base and J lost 6; bases outside the gene matches: 8. The germline gives CDR1 MGHDK, CDR2 SYGVNS. The CDR3 DNA reads TGTGCCAGCAGTGAATTCGGGAGGACCGACAAGACCCAGTACTTC. This translates into CASSEFGRTDKTQYF.